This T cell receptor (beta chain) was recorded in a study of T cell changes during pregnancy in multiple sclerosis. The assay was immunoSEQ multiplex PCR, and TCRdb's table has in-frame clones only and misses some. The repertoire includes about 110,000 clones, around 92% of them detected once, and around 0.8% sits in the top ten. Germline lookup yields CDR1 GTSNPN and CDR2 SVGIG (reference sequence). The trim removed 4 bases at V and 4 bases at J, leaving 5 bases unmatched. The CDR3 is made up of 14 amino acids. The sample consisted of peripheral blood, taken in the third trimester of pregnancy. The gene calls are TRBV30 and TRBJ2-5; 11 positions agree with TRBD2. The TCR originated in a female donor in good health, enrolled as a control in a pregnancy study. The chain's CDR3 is CAWTITSGGETQYF. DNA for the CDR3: TGTGCCTGGACTATCACTAGCGGGGGAGAGACCCAGTACTTC.